The 8 T cell receptor beta chains below all came from one sample that was sequenced in a study of Graves' ophthalmopathy and Graves' hyperthyroidism. TCR beta CDR3 amplification used RNA transcripts. Second-round multiplex PCR came after a first-round RT-PCR that employed HTBI primers. TCRdb re-called the multiplex PCR reads through MiXCR, storing one row per CDR3 protein. Of about 500,000 distinct CDR3 sequences detected, under 15% appear once; the ten largest clones hold about 9.4%. The sequencing input was blood. The receptors come from a woman aged 25 to 45 with Graves' ophthalmopathy.

This clonotype was seen ten or more times. The chain employs TRBV6-2 or TRBV6-3 and TRBJ1-5; 8 bases are shared with TRBD1. The germline V gene has CDR1 MNHEY and CDR2 SVGEGT. The V and J ends lost 2 bases and 5 bases, in that order; junction bases with no gene match: 5. The CDR3 contains 15 residues. CDR3 bases: TGTGCCAGCAGTTACCCGCAGACAGGGGATCAGCCCCAGCATTTT. This encodes CASSYPQTGDQPQHF.

This clonotype was counted ten times or more. The rearrangement links TRBV12-3 or TRBV12-4 to TRBJ1-1; D is perhaps TRBD1 (5 bases). The CDR3 runs to 13 residues. Deletions cut 3 bases from V and 4 bases from J, with 9 bases between. The CDR3 loop reads CASSLGEATEAFF. In DNA form, the CDR3 reads TGTGCCAGCAGTTTGGGGGAGGCCACTGAAGCTTTCTTT.

This clonotype was observed a handful of times. The CDR3 DNA reads TGCAGTGCTAGAGAGGGGACACCCCGGGAGACCCAGTACTTC. Residues: CSAREGTPRETQYF. The chain has TRBV20-1 and TRBJ2-5; possibly TRBD1 for D (6 bases). The V gene lost 0 bases and the J gene lost 5 bases, with 13 bases spanning the gap. Germline loops: CDR1 DFQATT, CDR2 SNEGSKA (reference sequence). The CDR3 consists of 14 residues.

This chain joins TRBV6-5 and TRBJ1-5; no clear D gene. V gave up 6 bases and J gave up 4 bases, with 16 bases separating them. CDR1 is MNHEY and CDR2 is SVGAGI in the germline V gene. The CDR3 has 15 residues. As DNA, the CDR3 is TGTGCCAGCAGCTTAGCCTGGGGAGAAAATCAGCCCCAGCATTTT. Translated, it gives CASSLAWGENQPQHF.

This chain joins TRBV4-1 and TRBJ2-2, with a tentative D call TRBD1 (6 bases). Germline lookup yields CDR1 MGHRA and CDR2 YSYEKL. The ends were cut back, 1 base at V and 2 bases at J, with 8 bases in the middle. CDR3 length equals 15 residues. CDR3 sequence: CASSQVGTNTGELFF. CDR3 bases: TGCGCCAGCAGCCAAGTTGGGACAAACACCGGGGAGCTGTTTTTT.

As to this clonotype: One junction end does not reproduce the germline sequence, and a read error may be involved. The chain uses TRBV4-2 and TRBJ2-7; D may be TRBD2 (5 bases). Germline CDR1 LGHNA, CDR2 YNFKEQ. This CDR3 contains 14 residues. CDR3 in amino acids: CACSQGSGNYEQYF. For the CDR3, the DNA is TGTGCCTGCAGCCAAGGGAGCGGAAACTACGAGCAGTACTTC.

At least ten counts were recorded for this clonotype. This chain connects TRBV28 to TRBJ2-7; D may be TRBD2 (6 bases). Trimming stripped 4 bases from V and 3 bases from J, with 16 bases between. CDR3 length: 15 residues. The V gene's germline CDR1 is MDHEN and CDR2 SYDVKM. The CDR3 sequence: CASSSPWGRNYEQYF. In DNA, the CDR3 is TGTGCCAGCAGTTCGCCCTGGGGGAGGAACTACGAGCAGTACTTC.

There are many counts of this clonotype. The genes are TRBV6-5 and TRBJ1-6, with 9 bases fitting TRBD1. Germline loops: CDR1 MNHEY, CDR2 SVGAGI. The CDR3 consists of 18 residues. The V segment lost 0 bases and the J segment 0 bases; nucleotides outside the gene matches: 3. CDR3 sequence: CASSYSTGGSSYNSPLHF. CDR3 nucleotides: TGTGCCAGCAGTTACTCGACAGGGGGGAGCTCCTATAATTCACCCCTCCACTTT.